This entry lists 14 T cell receptor beta chains sequenced from one sample in a study of blood T cell repertoires in COVID-19. TCRdb keeps only in-frame clones here, not all; method: immunoSEQ multiplex PCR. In the table there are roughly 30,000 clones, roughly 83% of which are singletons. The material sequenced was peripheral blood. These receptors were obtained from an elderly man with active COVID-19.

The chain recombines TRBV7-9 with TRBJ2-7, with 9 bases fitting TRBD1. The CDR3 covers 14 residues. The junction had 2 bases not matched to a gene; V was cut back by 4 bases and J by 1 base. Germline-derived CDR1 and CDR2 are SEHNR and FQNEAQ (reference sequence). CDR3 coding DNA: TGTGCCAGCAGCTCGGGACAGGGTTCCTACGAGCAGTACTTC. This encodes CASSSGQGSYEQYF. The variable domain in full, with the rest retrieved from reference TRBV7-9 and TRBJ2-7, is DTGVSQNPRHKITKRGQNVTFRCDPISEHNRLYWYRQTLGQGPEFLTYFQNEAQLEKSRLLSDRFSAERPKGSFSTLEIQRTEQGDSAMYLCASSSGQGSYEQYFGPGTRLTVT.

The chain recombines TRBV30 with TRBJ1-3; D is unresolved. Germline CDR1 GTSNPN, CDR2 SVGIG (reference sequence). The CDR3 has 14 residues. The germline V and J ends were trimmed by 4 bases and 0 bases, with 10 bases remaining between them. CDR3 region: CAWNSPYSGNTIYF. In DNA, the CDR3 is TGTGCCTGGAACAGCCCCTACTCTGGAAACACCATATATTTT.

The rearrangement links TRBV6-2 or TRBV6-3 to TRBJ1-5; 7 bases agree with TRBD1. The V gene's germline CDR1 is MNHEY and CDR2 SVGEGT. The ends lost 5 bases at V and 6 bases at J; junction bases unmatched: 10. This CDR3 contains 15 residues. The CDR3 nucleotides are TGTGCCAGCAGTGTCACAGGGGATGGTCTTCAGCCCCAGCATTTT. Encoded protein: CASSVTGDGLQPQHF.

This chain links TRBV6-5 with TRBJ2-2; weak D call: TRBD2 (5 bases). This CDR3 region has 13 residues. Per germline, CDR1 MNHEY and CDR2 SVGAGI. V shed 8 bases and J shed 5 bases, with 12 bases lying between them. CDR3 DNA: TGTGCCAGCGCAAGCCCGGGAACCGGGGAGCTGTTTTTT. Amino acid sequence: CASASPGTGELFF.

This chain uses TRBV7-9 with TRBJ2-3; 10 positions agree with TRBD2. Germline CDR1 reads SEHNR; CDR2 reads FQNEAQ (reference sequence). The length of the CDR3 is 13 residues. CDR3 DNA sequence: TGTGTCGAAGGGACTAGCGTATATGATACGCAGTATTTT. It codes for CVEGTSVYDTQYF.

This chain's CDR3 is CASSERGGTGNTIYF. CDR3 sequence (DNA): TGTGCCAGCAGCGAAAGAGGGGGAACTGGAAACACCATATATTTT. The genes are TRBV9 and TRBJ1-3; D possibly corresponds to TRBD1 (6 bases). V lost 3 bases and J lost 2, with 12 bases in between. The CDR3 is 15 residues long. The germline CDR1 and CDR2 sequences are SGDLS and YYNGEE.

The chain uses TRBV5-1 and TRBJ1-1; D is unclear. This CDR3 has 15 residues. Germline lookup yields CDR1 SGHRS and CDR2 YFSETQ. V lost 4 bases to trimming and J lost 0 bases, with 13 bases between them. CDR3 bases: TGCGCCAGCAGCGGTACGGAGAGGATGAACACTGAAGCTTTCTTT. This codes for CASSGTERMNTEAFF.

This chain uses TRBV4-1 with TRBJ1-1; tentative D call: TRBD1 (5 bases). From germline, CDR1 is MGHRA and CDR2 YSYEKL. Between the trimmed V and J ends, which lost 0 bases and 5 bases, there was a span of 13 bases. The CDR3 has 15 amino acids. The CDR3 spells CASSQESRARTEAFF. The CDR3 coding sequence is TGCGCCAGCAGCCAAGAGTCCAGGGCGAGGACTGAAGCTTTCTTT.

This chain joins TRBV7-2 and TRBJ1-5; no reliable D call. The germline V gene encodes CDR1 SGHTA and CDR2 FQGNSA. The CDR3 is 13 residues long. Trimming removed 3 bases from V and 4 bases from J, with 7 bases in between. This CDR3 reads CASSFRGNQPQHF. The CDR3 DNA follows: TGTGCCAGCAGCTTCAGAGGAAATCAGCCCCAGCATTTT.

The chain recombines TRBV9 with TRBJ2-5; 13 positions agree with TRBD2. The V gene's germline CDR1 is SGDLS and CDR2 YYNGEE. Trimming took 7 bases from V and 5 from J; bases not matched to a gene: 8. This CDR3 is 15 amino acids long. CDR3 loop: CASSRTSGGAETQYF. CDR3 DNA sequence: TGTGCCAGCTCCAGAACTAGCGGGGGGGCGGAGACCCAGTACTTC.

This chain uses TRBV6-5 with TRBJ1-1; possible D gene TRBD1, 6 bases. Germline V lookup: CDR1 MNHEY, CDR2 SVGAGI. V was clipped by 4 bases and J by 1 base, with 13 bases between them. CDR3 length equals 15 residues. The CDR3 DNA reads as TGTGCCAGCAGTTCAGTAACAGGGAGGAACACTGAAGCTTTCTTT. Protein sequence: CASSSVTGRNTEAFF.

The chain has TRBV5-6 and TRBJ2-7; 7 positions agree with TRBD1. V dropped 4 bases and J dropped 3; count of bases not matched to a gene: 13. The CDR3 extends over 16 amino acids. Germline V gene lookup returns CDR1 SGHDT and CDR2 YYEEEE. CDR3 protein: CASSIYEQGSYYEQYF. As DNA, the CDR3 is TGTGCCAGCAGCATATACGAACAGGGGAGCTACTACGAGCAGTACTTC.

This clone was counted between two and nine times. The chain links TRBV6-1 to TRBJ1-5; D remains unclear. This CDR3 has 14 residues. Germline CDR1 reads MNHNS; CDR2 reads SASEGT. V was trimmed by 0 bases and J by 4 bases, leaving 7 bases between them. The CDR3 sequence is CASSEARVNQPQHF. DNA for the CDR3: TGTGCCAGCAGTGAAGCCCGGGTTAATCAGCCCCAGCATTTT.

This sequence joins TRBV6-1 and TRBJ2-3; tentative D call: TRBD2 (5 bases). CDR3 length equals 14 residues. CDR1 and CDR2 from the germline V gene are MNHNS and SASEGT. Trimming stripped 0 bases from V and 8 bases from J, with 12 bases between. For the CDR3, the DNA is TGTGCCAGCAGTGAAGCGCTCTCGGGGTCTACGCAGTATTTT. This codes for CASSEALSGSTQYF.